This is a list of T cell receptor beta chains from one sample in a study of blood T cell repertoires in COVID-19. The method was immunoSEQ multiplex PCR; TCRdb's version includes in-frame clones alone and lacks a portion of them. There are about 85,000 clones in the sample; around 81% occur only once, and around 5.8% lies in the top ten. Sequenced input: peripheral blood. The receptor set was obtained from a man aged 60 to 69 with acute or convalescent COVID-19. Each CDR3 is given with its conserved first and last residue. The order of the fields is clone size, D gene, V gene, J gene, CDR3 DNA, CDR3 protein. The D gene is left open where the match is weak. Clone size is shown for a subset of rows, as once, few, many or a class of expanded clone.

NA	TRBD1	TRBV25-1	TRBJ1-2	TGTGCCAGCAGGCAGGGGGAGGCCCTGGGATATGGCTACACCTTC	CASRQGEALGYGYTF
NA	NA	TRBV7-2	TRBJ1-2	TGTGCCAGCAGCTCCACGGCCCAGGCAGGGCACTATGGCTACACCTTC	CASSSTAQAGHYGYTF
NA	TRBD1	TRBV2	TRBJ1-6	TGTGCCAGCACTCCGACAGGGAACAATTCACCCCTCCACTTT	CASTPTGNNSPLHF
NA	NA	TRBV30	TRBJ1-4	TGTGCCTGGAGTGTACTACCTGGTCAGGGAAATGAAAAACTGTTTTTT	CAWSVLPGQGNEKLFF
NA	TRBD1	TRBV28	TRBJ2-2	TGTGCCAGCAGTTCCCCAGAGGGGGCCGTATCGAACACCGGGGAGCTGTTTTTT	CASSSPEGAVSNTGELFF
NA	NA	TRBV5-1	TRBJ1-6	TGCGCCAGCAGCTTGGGCAGCTCCTATAATTCACCCCTCCACTTT	CASSLGSSYNSPLHF
NA	TRBD1	TRBV10-3	TRBJ1-1	TGTGCCACCCAGGGGCTGTCGGGACAGGGGGCCTCGAACACTGAAGCTTTCTTT	CATQGLSGQGASNTEAFF
NA	NA	TRBV18	TRBJ1-2	TGTGCCAGCTCACCCGCGGAGAGAAGGAATGGCTACACCTTC	CASSPAERRNGYTF
NA	TRBD1	TRBV3-1/TRBV3-2	TRBJ1-2	TGTGCCAGCAGCCTCCGCCGGACAGGGAGATATGGCTACACCTTC	CASSLRRTGRYGYTF
once	NA	TRBV24-1	TRBJ1-2	TGTGCCACCAGTGATTTCGAACAGGCGGAGGGCTACACCTTC	CATSDFEQAEGYTF
few	NA	TRBV5-6	TRBJ2-7	TGTGCCAGCAGCTTGGGACAGTTAATCTACGAGCAGTACTTC	CASSLGQLIYEQYF
NA	NA	TRBV6-5	TRBJ1-5	TGTGCCACCTCGCGGGGTGGTAATCAGCCCCAGCATTTT	CATSRGGNQPQHF
NA	TRBD1	TRBV5-1	TRBJ2-1	TGCGCCAGCAGCTTGGTAGGGGGACAGGTTAACAATGAGCAGTTCTTC	CASSLVGGQVNNEQFF
NA	NA	TRBV3-1/TRBV3-2	TRBJ1-2	TGTGCCAGCAGCCAAGGACAGAACTTGGGCTACACCTTC	CASSQGQNLGYTF
NA	NA	TRBV5-1	TRBJ1-1	TGCGCCAGCAGCTTGGTCGTAAGGGGTGAAGCTTTCTTT	CASSLVVRGEAFF
once	NA	TRBV11-2	TRBJ2-1	TGTGCCAGCAGCTTAGCTACAGGGTTGAGAGGCAATGAGCAGTTCTTC	CASSLATGLRGNEQFF
few	NA	TRBV4-2	TRBJ2-1	TGTGCCAGCAGCCAAGAATACCTAAACGGAGGGGCGAAGGGTGAGCAGTTCTTC	CASSQEYLNGGAKGEQFF
NA	TRBD1	TRBV19	TRBJ2-3	TGTGCCAGTAGGGACAGGGGAGGAACAGATACGCAGTATTTT	CASRDRGGTDTQYF
many	NA	TRBV4-1	TRBJ2-7	TGCGCCAGCAGCCAAACCGGGGACTACGAGCAGTACTTC	CASSQTGDYEQYF
NA	TRBD1	TRBV6-2/TRBV6-3	TRBJ1-2	TGTGCCAGCAGTTACCGGACAGGGGGTGGCTACACCTTC	CASSYRTGGGYTF
NA	NA	TRBV3-1/TRBV3-2	TRBJ1-3	TGTGCCAGCAGCCAAGATCCCCCCCGGACCATATATTTT	CASSQDPPRTIYF
NA	NA	TRBV6-1	TRBJ1-3	TGTGCCAGCAGTGAAGCGCCCAGAACCTCTGGAAACACCATATATTTT	CASSEAPRTSGNTIYF
NA	TRBD1	TRBV19	TRBJ2-5	TGTGCCAGTAGTATGGATTGGGGACAGCAAGAGACCCAGTACTTC	CASSMDWGQQETQYF
once	TRBD2	TRBV25-1	TRBJ2-3	TGTCCCGCCCGGGGGGGGGACACAGATACGCAGTATTTT	CPARGGDTDTQYF
NA	TRBD1	TRBV4-1	TRBJ1-5	TGCGCCAGCAGCAACCACAGGGGCGCCAATCAGCCCCAGCATTTT	CASSNHRGANQPQHF
NA	TRBD2	TRBV4-1	TRBJ2-5	TGCGCCAGCAGCCAAAGAGGGGAACTAGCGGGGCAAGAGACCCAGTACTTC	CASSQRGELAGQETQYF
few	TRBD1	TRBV15	TRBJ1-2	TGTGCCACCAGCAGACGGACAGGGAACGACTATGGCTACACCTTC	CATSRRTGNDYGYTF
NA	TRBD1	TRBV6-5	TRBJ1-5	TGTGCCAGCATGGACAGGGTTCGCAATCAGCCCCAGCATTTT	CASMDRVRNQPQHF
NA	NA	TRBV4-2	TRBJ1-1	TGTGCCAGCAGCCAAGAATACAGGTCGAACACTGAAGCTTTCTTT	CASSQEYRSNTEAFF
NA	NA	TRBV7-3	TRBJ1-2	TGTGCCAGCAGCTCCGGGACTGCCGGAAACTATGGCTACACCTTC	CASSSGTAGNYGYTF
NA	TRBD2	TRBV28	TRBJ2-1	TGTGCCAGCAGTCCCCCGACTAGCGGGGGGGCGCATGAGCAGTTCTTC	CASSPPTSGGAHEQFF
NA	NA	TRBV9	TRBJ1-2	TGTGCCAGCAGCGACGGACAGTATGGCTACACCTTC	CASSDGQYGYTF
NA	NA	TRBV13	TRBJ1-1	TGTGCCAGCAGCCCCAGGTGGCAGGAAGCTTTCTTT	CASSPRWQEAFF
few	NA	TRBV10-3	TRBJ2-2	TGTGCCATCAGTGTCGGACTCTTCACCGGGGAGCTGTTTTTT	CAISVGLFTGELFF
NA	TRBD1	TRBV9	TRBJ1-3	TGTGCCAGCAGCGTAGACCAGGGGGCAGGAAACACCATATATTTT	CASSVDQGAGNTIYF
NA	TRBD1	TRBV5-1	TRBJ2-7	TGCGCCAGCAGCCGATCCGGGACAGGGGGAAACGAGCAGTACTTC	CASSRSGTGGNEQYF
NA	NA	TRBV7-3	TRBJ1-6	TGTGCCAGCAGCTTAAAAGAGGGTTCACCCCTCCACTTT	CASSLKEGSPLHF
NA	NA	TRBV27	TRBJ2-7	TGTGCCAGCAGTTTACCGGGGTCCGAGCAGTACTTC	CASSLPGSEQYF
NA	NA	TRBV7-9	TRBJ2-1	TGTGCCAGCAGCTTTGGAGTCAATGAGCAGTTCTTC	CASSFGVNEQFF
NA	TRBD1	TRBV6-5	TRBJ1-6	TGTGCCAGCAAGCAACAGGGGGCTGGCGATTCACCCCTCCACTTT	CASKQQGAGDSPLHF
NA	NA	TRBV10-3	TRBJ2-7	TGTGCCATCAGTGAGGGAGTCGGGTACGAGCAGTACTTC	CAISEGVGYEQYF
few	TRBD1	TRBV9	TRBJ1-2	TGTGCCAGCAGCGACGGACAGGGGAGCTATGGCTACACCTTC	CASSDGQGSYGYTF
NA	NA	TRBV9	TRBJ1-5	TGTGCCAGCAGTAAGACACCGAATCAGCCCCAGCATTTT	CASSKTPNQPQHF
few	TRBD1	TRBV7-3	TRBJ1-5	TGTGCCAGCAGCTTAGATCAGGACAGGGGGCATAATCAGCCCCAGCATTTT	CASSLDQDRGHNQPQHF
NA	NA	TRBV10-3	TRBJ1-4	TGTGCCATCAGTGAGAGGGAGGAAAAACTGTTTTTT	CAISEREEKLFF
NA	NA	TRBV21-1	TRBJ2-1	TGTGCCAGCAGCAAAAGACGGGTACGACTAGCGGTGTACAATGAGCAGTTCTTC	CASSKRRVRLAVYNEQFF
NA	NA	TRBV9	TRBJ1-2	TGTGCCAGCAGCCCAAACCCGACAGCTAACTATGGCTACACCTTC	CASSPNPTANYGYTF
NA	TRBD2	TRBV6-2/TRBV6-3	TRBJ2-5	TGTGCCAGCAGTTACTCAGCGGGGGTGCACGAGACCCAGTACTTC	CASSYSAGVHETQYF